This passage covers 6 T cell receptor beta chains from one sample sequenced in a study of T cell changes during pregnancy in multiple sclerosis. The method was immunoSEQ multiplex PCR; TCRdb's version includes in-frame clones alone and lacks a portion of them. This table has just under 65,000 clones, about nine tenths appearing once. Sequencing was performed on peripheral blood, taken after pregnancy. These receptor sequences come from a female donor in good health, enrolled as a control in a pregnancy study.

The gene calls are TRBV5-1 and TRBJ1-2; the match to TRBD1 covers 7 bases. The ends lost 4 bases at V and 5 bases at J; junction bases unmatched: 11. CDR3 length: 15 residues. Germline V gene lookup returns CDR1 SGHRS and CDR2 YFSETQ. The DNA for the CDR3 is TGCGCCAGCAGCACCACAGGGACAGCCAGTTATGGCTACACCTTC. Translated, it gives CASSTTGTASYGYTF.

The chain uses TRBV15 and TRBJ1-1; D remains ambiguous. The CDR3 contains 15 residues. The germline V and J ends were trimmed by 0 bases and 0 bases, with 8 bases remaining between them. Germline CDR1 and CDR2: LNHNV and YYDKDF (reference sequence). The CDR3 loop is CATSRDQGVNTEAFF. Written as DNA, the CDR3 is TGTGCCACCAGCAGAGATCAAGGAGTGAACACTGAAGCTTTCTTT.

This clone was recorded once. The CDR3 is CASSQTLGQGKKGQYF. The DNA of the CDR3 is TGTGCCAGCAGTCAAACATTGGGACAGGGAAAGAAGGGGCAGTACTTC. The gene calls are TRBV6-6 and TRBJ2-7, with 9 bases matching TRBD1. The CDR3 is made up of 16 amino acids. The V gene end was trimmed by 5 bases and the J gene end by 9 bases; junction bases not matched to a gene: 17. Germline V gene data show CDR1 as MNHNY and CDR2 as SVGAGI (reference sequence).

The rearrangement links TRBV18 to TRBJ2-2; D is possibly TRBD2 (6 bases). V was shortened by 2 bases and J by 9 bases, with 28 bases between the two germline ends. This CDR3 has 19 amino acids. Germline CDR1 reads KGHSH; CDR2 reads LQKENI. CDR3 loop: CASSPDGGSPRDGEWELFF. DNA for the CDR3: TGTGCCAGCTCACCAGATGGGGGGTCCCCCCGGGACGGTGAATGGGAGCTGTTTTTT.

The rearrangement joins TRBV13 to TRBJ1-4, with a possible D match to TRBD1 (5 bases). Germline CDR1 and CDR2: PRHDT and FYEKMQ (reference sequence). The CDR3 contains 13 residues. Trimming took 4 bases from V and 6 from J, leaving 9 bases between them. CDR3 region: CASSWTYDEKLFF. The CDR3 DNA is TGTGCCAGCAGCTGGACATACGATGAAAAACTGTTTTTT.

The chain is built from TRBV19 and TRBJ1-1; no firm D call. V lost 7 bases, J lost 5 bases, and 11 bases lay in between. CDR3 length: 12 amino acids. CDR1 LNHDA and CDR2 SQIVND come from the germline V gene (reference sequence). The CDR3 DNA reads TGTGCCAGTACCGGAGGTAGGACTGAAGCTTTCTTT. Translation gives CASTGGRTEAFF.